The 24 T cell receptor beta chains in this list originate from one sample, sequenced in a study of PD-1 blockade in classical Hodgkin lymphoma. Time point given: cycle 4 day 1 (C4D1), after less than seven weeks of nivolumab. There was relapse after autologous stem cell transplantation in every patient, and there was variation in brentuximab vedotin exposure. Produced via immunoSEQ multiplex PCR; TCRdb's table is partial and in-frame only. The sample comprises about 39,000 clones, 77% of which are singletons, and over 7.5% rests with the top ten. The sequences come from peripheral blood mononuclear cells (PBMCs), collected before the fourth cycle of nivolumab. The receptors shown here come from a human donor with classical Hodgkin lymphoma.

The genes are TRBV27 and TRBJ1-2, with D possibly being TRBD1 (5 bases). V lost 5 bases, J lost 4 bases, and 14 bases lay in between. The germline CDR1 and CDR2 sequences are MNHEY and SMNVEV (reference sequence). The CDR3 contains 14 residues. The CDR3 loop is CASSPNPGGYGYTF. In DNA form, the CDR3 reads TGTGCCAGCAGTCCAAACCCTGGGGGCTATGGCTACACCTTC.

V and J are TRBV27 and TRBJ1-2; 9 bases agree with TRBD1. The germline V gene has CDR1 MNHEY and CDR2 SMNVEV (reference sequence). This CDR3 region has 13 residues. Trimming cost V 8 bases and J 8 bases; bases outside gene matches: 9. CDR3 bases: TGTGCCAGCCCTACGACAGGGGGAGAGGGCTACACCTTC. This sequence encodes CASPTTGGEGYTF.

The chain links TRBV4-1 to TRBJ2-7; D ambiguous. Germline CDR1 is MGHRA and CDR2 is YSYEKL. The CDR3 has 15 amino acids. V was clipped by 3 bases and J by 5 bases, with 17 bases between them. Written as DNA, the CDR3 is TGCGCCAGCAGCCAGGCGAGCGAGACCCCCGACGAGCAGTACTTC. It translates to CASSQASETPDEQYF.

The genes are TRBV5-4 and TRBJ2-4, with 8 bases that match TRBD2. The CDR3 totals 13 residues. Germline CDR1 and CDR2: SGHNT and YYREEE (reference sequence). The trim removed 0 bases at V and 10 bases at J, leaving 3 bases unmatched. CDR3 protein: CASSLERGRIQYF. The CDR3, as DNA: TGTGCCAGCAGCTTGGAGCGGGGGAGAATTCAGTACTTC. Full variable domain (outside the CDR3, taken from reference TRBV5-4 and TRBJ2-4): ETGVTQSPTHLIKTRGQQVTLRCSSQSGHNTVSWYQQALGQGPQFIFQYYREEENGRGNFPPRFSGLQFPNYSSELNVNALELDDSALYLCASSLERGRIQYFGAGTRLSVL.

The DNA for the CDR3 is TGTGCCAGCAGTGGAAACCACGGTGGGAATTCACCCCTCCACTTT. Protein product: CASSGNHGGNSPLHF. The chain has TRBV25-1 and TRBJ1-6; no firm D call. The CDR3 consists of 15 residues. The V end was cut by 4 bases, the J end by 7 bases, with 14 bases between. Germline V CDR1 and CDR2: MGHDK, SYGVNS.

This clone was found a few times. This chain joins TRBV19 and TRBJ1-2; 10 positions agree with TRBD1. The trim removed 3 bases at V and 6 bases at J, leaving 10 bases unmatched. The germline V gene has CDR1 LNHDA and CDR2 SQIVND (reference sequence). This CDR3 has 16 amino acids. In DNA, the CDR3 is TGTGCCAGTAGTATTTGGGTGCGACAGGGGGCGGATGGCTACACCTTC. Translation gives CASSIWVRQGADGYTF.

The chain carries TRBV10-3 and TRBJ2-3; 9 positions match TRBD1. Germline V CDR1 and CDR2: ENHRY, SYGVKD. The CDR3 consists of 15 residues. Trimming took 8 bases from V and 6 from J; bases not matched to a gene: 12. Here the CDR3 DNA reads TGTGCCATCGGGGACAGGGATACTCGAGGGGATACGCAGTATTTT. As protein: CAIGDRDTRGDTQYF.

J is TRBJ2-7 and V is TRBV5-1, with 10 bases matching TRBD2. This CDR3 has 14 amino acids. V dropped 3 bases and J dropped 9; count of bases not matched to a gene: 9. CDR1 and CDR2 (germline): SGHRS, YFSETQ. DNA of the CDR3: TGCGCCAGCAGCTACGCGATAGCGGGGGGCGGGCAGTACTTC. As protein: CASSYAIAGGGQYF. Based on the CDR3 plus reference TRBV5-1 and TRBJ2-7, the full variable domain is KAGVTQTPRYLIKTRGQQVTLSCSPISGHRSVSWYQQTPGQGLQFLFEYFSETQRNKGNFPGRFSGRQFSNSRSEMNVSTLELGDSALYLCASSYAIAGGGQYFGPGTRLTVT.

J is TRBJ2-7 and V is TRBV27; maybe TRBD2 (5 bases). V lost 2 bases and J lost 2, with 7 bases in between. CDR3 length: 13 amino acids. CDR1 is MNHEY, CDR2 SMNVEV, per germline (reference sequence). The CDR3 sequence is CASSLVGTYEQYF. CDR3 nucleotides: TGTGCCAGCAGTTTAGTCGGGACCTACGAGCAGTACTTC.

The CDR3: CASSLGVYTEAFF. The DNA of the CDR3 is TGTGCCAGCAGCTTGGGAGTTTACACTGAAGCTTTCTTT. The genes are TRBV7-2 and TRBJ1-1; D is unclear. Germline CDR1 reads SGHTA; CDR2 reads FQGNSA. V was clipped by 3 bases and J by 3 bases, with 8 bases between them. CDR3 size: 13 residues.

This sequence joins TRBV19 and TRBJ1-1; D is perhaps TRBD1 (5 bases). Germline CDR1 is LNHDA and CDR2 is SQIVND (reference sequence). This CDR3 is built from 15 residues. Trimming pared 4 bases from V and 1 base from J, leaving 13 bases between. Here the CDR3 reads CASSRGTTPNTEAFF. The CDR3 coding sequence is TGTGCCAGTAGTAGAGGGACTACCCCGAACACTGAAGCTTTCTTT.

The table lists this clone with a few counts. V is TRBV6-6 and J is TRBJ2-3; D perhaps matches TRBD1 (5 bases). CDR3 length: 16 amino acids. Trimming took 1 base from V and 1 from J, leaving 12 bases between them. Per germline, CDR1 MNHNY and CDR2 SVGAGI (reference sequence). DNA of the CDR3: TGTGCCAGCAGTTACTTCGGGTGGGGCGGCACAGATACGCAGTATTTT. Translated: CASSYFGWGGTDTQYF.

CDR3 in amino acids: CASSLGITGRTYEQYF. The CDR3 DNA follows: TGTGCCAGCAGCTTAGGTATAACAGGACGAACCTACGAGCAGTACTTC. The J gene is TRBJ2-7, the V gene TRBV7-9, with TRBD1 as a possible D gene (5 bases). The germline gives CDR1 SEHNR, CDR2 FQNEAQ (reference sequence). V gave up 1 base and J gave up 2 bases, with 15 bases separating them. The CDR3 is 16 residues long.

The chain links TRBV7-8 to TRBJ2-7; D is unclear. Deletions cut 5 bases from V and 6 bases from J, with 23 bases between. The CDR3 is 16 residues long. The V gene's germline CDR1 is SGHVS and CDR2 FQNEAQ. In nucleotides, the CDR3 is TGTGCCAGCAGCCCAGAGGACGCGCGGTATTGGGGCGAGCAGTACTTC. This sequence encodes CASSPEDARYWGEQYF.

This clone has ten or more counts. This chain joins TRBV6-1 and TRBJ2-5, with 11 bases matching TRBD2. CDR3 length equals 15 residues. The J segment lost 5 bases and the V segment lost 10 bases, leaving 12 bases of the junction unmatched. The germline CDR1 and CDR2 sequences are MNHNS and SASEGT. The chain's CDR3 is CATQSLAGGQETQYF. In DNA, the CDR3 is TGTGCCACGCAGTCCTTAGCGGGGGGGCAGGAGACCCAGTACTTC.

The genes are TRBV7-2 and TRBJ2-3; 9 positions agree with TRBD2. CDR1 is SGHTA and CDR2 is FQGNSA in the germline V gene. With 0 bases clipped from V and 11 bases from J, the junction kept 15 bases outside the gene matches. The CDR3 length is 17 residues. CDR3 protein: CASSLALAGINRGVQYF. As DNA, the CDR3 is TGTGCCAGCAGCTTAGCCCTAGCGGGGATTAATCGGGGAGTGCAGTATTTT.

The J gene is TRBJ2-7, the V gene TRBV5-1, with 10 bases matching TRBD1. V was pared by 4 bases and J by 3 bases, with 4 bases of the junction left unmatched. This CDR3 contains 14 residues. Germline V gives CDR1 SGHRS, CDR2 YFSETQ. Here the CDR3 DNA reads TGCGCCAGCAGCGAGGGACAGGGGCTCTACGAGCAGTACTTC. Amino acids: CASSEGQGLYEQYF.

The chain carries TRBV6-5 and TRBJ2-1; 7 bases are shared with TRBD1. This CDR3 is built from 14 residues. The ends lost 5 bases at V and 0 bases at J; junction bases unmatched: 1. Germline V gives CDR1 MNHEY, CDR2 SVGAGI. This CDR3 reads CASSRTGSYNEQFF. The CDR3 nucleotides are TGTGCCAGCAGTAGGACAGGCTCCTACAATGAGCAGTTCTTC.

CDR3 residues: CASSRNTGGAGNTIYF. The CDR3 nucleotides are TGTGCCAGCTCACGAAATACAGGGGGCGCCGGAAACACCATATATTTT. V is TRBV18 and J is TRBJ1-3; the match to TRBD1 covers 9 bases. The germline V gene encodes CDR1 KGHSH and CDR2 LQKENI. V was pared by 4 bases and J by 4 bases, with 8 bases of the junction left unmatched. This CDR3 is built from 16 residues.

V gene TRBV9 combines with J gene TRBJ2-3; D ambiguous. Germline V gene sequence: CDR1 SGDLS, CDR2 YYNGEE. Between the trimmed V and J ends, which lost 0 bases and 0 bases, there was a span of 5 bases. This CDR3 comprises 14 residues. CDR3: CASSVGRSTDTQYF. CDR3 DNA sequence: TGTGCCAGCAGCGTAGGGCGGAGCACAGATACGCAGTATTTT.

There are a few counts of this clone. The chain carries TRBV29-1 and TRBJ1-5, with D possibly being TRBD1 (5 bases). The CDR3 is 13 residues long. With 4 bases removed from V and 6 bases from J, the gap between germline ends came to 13 bases. In germline, CDR1 is SQVTM, CDR2 ANQGSEA. The CDR3 DNA is TGCAGCGTTGGGGAGGGACTTGCTCAGCCCCAGCATTTT. Amino acids: CSVGEGLAQPQHF.

This clone has just one count. V is TRBV4-3 and J is TRBJ2-6; either TRBD1 or TRBD2 may fit D (5 bases each). Trimming cost V 2 bases and J 0 bases, with 11 bases left between them. This CDR3 has 17 residues. Germline V gives CDR1 LGHNA, CDR2 YSLEER. CDR3 protein: CASSQLGPTSGANVLTF. The CDR3 bases are TGCGCCAGCAGCCAACTGGGACCAACCTCTGGGGCCAACGTCCTGACTTTC.

The chain joins TRBV28 to TRBJ1-6; TRBD1 is a possible D gene (5 bases). V was pared by 6 bases and J by 10 bases, with 16 bases between. Germline CDR1 is MDHEN and CDR2 is SYDVKM. CDR3 length equals 14 residues. The chain's CDR3 is CASRHPRDSSPLHF. The CDR3 DNA is TGTGCCAGCAGACATCCCAGGGATAGCTCACCCCTCCACTTT.

This clone was observed a handful of times. The chain combines TRBV4-2 with TRBJ2-5, with TRBD2 matching 7 bases. The CDR3 sequence is 14 residues long. Germline V gene sequence: CDR1 LGHNA, CDR2 YNFKEQ. V shed 1 base, J shed 5 bases, and the junction held 4 bases outside the gene matches. Here the CDR3 DNA reads TGTGCCAGCAGCCAAGTGACTAGCCGGGAGACCCAGTACTTC. Amino acid sequence: CASSQVTSRETQYF.